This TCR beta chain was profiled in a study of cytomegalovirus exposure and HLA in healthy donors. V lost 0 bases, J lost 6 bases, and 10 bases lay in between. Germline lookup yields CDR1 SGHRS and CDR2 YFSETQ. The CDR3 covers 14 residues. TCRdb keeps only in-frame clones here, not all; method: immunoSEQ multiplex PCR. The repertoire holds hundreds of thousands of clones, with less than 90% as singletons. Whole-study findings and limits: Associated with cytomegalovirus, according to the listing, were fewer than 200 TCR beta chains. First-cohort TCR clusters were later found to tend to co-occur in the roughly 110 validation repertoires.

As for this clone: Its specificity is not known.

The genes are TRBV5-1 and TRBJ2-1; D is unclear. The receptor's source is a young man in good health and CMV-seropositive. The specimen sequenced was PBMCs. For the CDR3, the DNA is TGCGCCAGCAGCTTGGCGGTAGACCGCAATGAGCAGTTCTTC. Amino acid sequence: CASSLAVDRNEQFF.